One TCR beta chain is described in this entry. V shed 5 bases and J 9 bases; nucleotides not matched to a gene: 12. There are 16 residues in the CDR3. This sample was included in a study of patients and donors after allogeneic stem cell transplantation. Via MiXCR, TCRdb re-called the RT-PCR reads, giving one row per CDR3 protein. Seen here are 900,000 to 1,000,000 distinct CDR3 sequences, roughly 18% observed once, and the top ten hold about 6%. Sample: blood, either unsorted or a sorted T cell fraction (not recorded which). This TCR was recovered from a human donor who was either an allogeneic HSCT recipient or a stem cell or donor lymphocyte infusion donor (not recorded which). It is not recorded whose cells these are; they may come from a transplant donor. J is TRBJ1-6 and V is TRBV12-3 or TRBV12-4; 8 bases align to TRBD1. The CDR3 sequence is CASSPRTGFRGSPLHF. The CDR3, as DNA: TGTGCCAGCAGTCCTAGGACAGGGTTTAGGGGTTCACCCCTCCACTTT.